The clone carrying this T cell receptor (beta chain) was observed a handful of times. The record originates from a study of blood T cell repertoires in COVID-19. Across the study: Samples taken during acute and convalescent COVID-19 were collected in the United States, Italy and Spain.

The CDR3 has 20 residues. Original processing notes: From reference gene primer amplification, estimates of nucleated cell counts were derived. Repertoires were generated with immunoSEQ multiplex PCR, while TCRdb's copy carries only in-frame clones and drops some. That table is the source of V, J and clone size, and D and trimming were worked out from the DNA. The sample holds 650,000 to 800,000 clones, about 87% seen once. Sequencing was performed on peripheral blood. This chain links TRBV12-1 with TRBJ2-2; the table's D call, TRBD2, was not checked against the DNA. TRBV12-1 is an annotated pseudogene. This sequence originates from a young woman with acute or convalescent COVID-19. CDR3 region: CASSFAQRPAGGPGTGELFF. The CDR3, as DNA: TGTGCCAGCAGCTTTGCGCAAAGGCCAGCGGGGGGGCCGGGAACCGGGGAGCTGTTTTTT.